These 26 T cell receptor beta chains were all obtained from the same sample, sequenced in a study of radiotherapy plus CTLA-4 blockade in lung cancer. Measured with immunoSEQ multiplex PCR; TCRdb has only the in-frame clones, and not every one. The sample consists of roughly 57,000 clones, roughly 79% of them appearing once. Sequences were derived from peripheral blood, sampled from a patient treated with radiotherapy plus ipilimumab. Receptors originate from a human donor with non-small cell lung cancer whose response to radiotherapy plus ipilimumab could not be evaluated.

This rearrangement joins TRBV11-2 to TRBJ1-2; perhaps TRBD1 as D (5 bases). The germline V gene encodes CDR1 SGHAT and CDR2 FQNNGV. The CDR3 runs to 16 residues. Trimming stripped 4 bases from V and 6 bases from J, with 21 bases between. The CDR3 sequence is CASSYREGLLGNGYTF. CDR3 coding DNA: TGTGCCAGCAGCTACCGGGAGGGGCTGCTCGGCAATGGCTACACCTTC. Based on the CDR3 plus reference TRBV11-2 and TRBJ1-2, the full variable domain is EAGVAQSPRYKIIEKRQSVAFWCNPISGHATLYWYQQILGQGPKLLIQFQNNGVVDDSQLPKDRFSAERLKGVDSTLKIQPAKLEDSAVYLCASSYREGLLGNGYTFGSGTRLTVV.

This clone was seen more than once but under ten times. This chain joins TRBV4-3 and TRBJ2-3; 11 bases match TRBD2. Trimming removed 0 bases from V and 2 bases from J; junction bases left unmatched: 7. Germline V gives CDR1 LGHNA, CDR2 YSLEER. The length of the CDR3 is 18 residues. The CDR3 nucleotides read TGCGCCAGCAGCCAAGATCCCCGACTAGCGGGGCTCACAGATACGCAGTATTTT. Translation gives CASSQDPRLAGLTDTQYF.

CDR3 DNA sequence: TGTGCCAGCAGCTTAGGGACAACAGGGGTGAGCAATCAGCCCCAGCATTTT. Its protein product is CASSLGTTGVSNQPQHF. The V gene is TRBV11-2, the J gene TRBJ1-5; 7 nucleotides match TRBD1. The CDR3 sequence is 17 residues long. The germline gives CDR1 SGHAT, CDR2 FQNNGV. The trim removed 1 base at V and 1 base at J, leaving 7 bases unmatched.

The CDR3 sequence: CASAGEAETQYF. In nucleotides, the CDR3 is TGTGCCTCGGCGGGAGAGGCGGAGACCCAGTACTTC. The J gene is TRBJ2-5, the V gene TRBV11-3; 7 bases map to TRBD2. CDR1 and CDR2 from the germline V gene are SGHNT and YENEEA. The trim removed 11 bases at V and 5 bases at J, leaving 8 bases unmatched. The CDR3 runs to 12 residues.

The chain joins TRBV28 to TRBJ2-2; D ambiguous. The CDR3 loop spans 11 amino acids. From germline, CDR1 is MDHEN and CDR2 SYDVKM. V was trimmed by 10 bases and J by 0 bases, leaving 3 bases between them. DNA of the CDR3: TGTGCCACCGCGAACACCGGGGAGCTGTTTTTT. Protein: CATANTGELFF.

This chain connects TRBV6-6 to TRBJ1-1; no firm D call. V lost 2 bases and J 6 bases, leaving 7 bases between the germline ends. Germline V lookup: CDR1 MNHNY, CDR2 SVGAGI (reference sequence). CDR3 length: 12 amino acids. As DNA, the CDR3 is TGTGCCAGCAGTTACGTGGCGGCTGAAGCTTTCTTT. Protein product: CASSYVAAEAFF.

The J gene is TRBJ2-2, the V gene TRBV19; D is unclear. V was cut by 0 bases and J by 3 bases, with 8 bases left in between. The CDR3 loop spans 15 amino acids. CDR1 and CDR2 (germline): LNHDA, SQIVND (reference sequence). CDR3 loop: CASSIDHSDTGELFF. CDR3 in DNA: TGTGCCAGTAGTATAGACCACTCGGACACCGGGGAGCTGTTTTTT.

The chain links TRBV5-1 to TRBJ2-2, with 9 positions matching TRBD1. The CDR3 spans 15 residues. With V trimmed by 4 bases and J by 3 bases, 4 bases remained unmatched. The germline V gene encodes CDR1 SGHRS and CDR2 YFSETQ. The CDR3 region has the DNA TGCGCCAGCAGCGGGAGACAGGGGGACACCGGGGAGCTGTTTTTT. It codes for CASSGRQGDTGELFF.

The V gene is TRBV28, the J gene TRBJ2-6; TRBD1 aligns across 8 bases. Germline trimming cut 6 bases from V and 0 bases from J; bases unmatched to any gene: 10. Germline assignment: CDR1 MDHEN and CDR2 SYDVKM. This CDR3 is built from 18 residues. The CDR3 DNA reads as TGTGCCAGCAGCGGAGGGGACAGGATGAGCTCTGGGGCCAACGTCCTGACTTTC. This encodes CASSGGDRMSSGANVLTF.

The chain has TRBV5-1 and TRBJ1-1, with D possibly being TRBD1 (6 bases). CDR1 and CDR2 from the germline V gene are SGHRS and YFSETQ. The CDR3 is 14 residues long. Trimming removed 0 bases at V and 1 base at J, with 7 bases between. In nucleotides, the CDR3 is TGCGCCAGCAGCTTGGCCAGGGGGAACACTGAAGCTTTCTTT. It is translated as CASSLARGNTEAFF.

In its sample, this clone was seen a few times. The V and J genes are TRBV9 and TRBJ1-1; perhaps TRBD1 as D (5 bases). Germline CDR1 SGDLS, CDR2 YYNGEE. V lost 4 bases to trimming and J lost 1 base, with 23 bases between them. This CDR3 is 18 amino acids long. CDR3 nucleotide sequence: TGTGCCAGCAGCAGAACTCGGGGGGAGGGATCGGGGAACACTGAAGCTTTCTTT. It yields the protein CASSRTRGEGSGNTEAFF.

This chain links TRBV18 with TRBJ2-7; 10 nucleotides align to TRBD2. The CDR3 has 14 residues. The V gene end was trimmed by 6 bases and the J gene end by 4 bases; junction bases not matched to a gene: 6. Germline CDR1 is KGHSH and CDR2 is LQKENI. The CDR3 DNA reads TGTGCCAGCTCCCTTACTAGCGGGGAGTACGAGCAGTACTTC. It specifies CASSLTSGEYEQYF.

V and J are TRBV7-2 and TRBJ2-7; D is unclear. In germline, CDR1 is SGHTA, CDR2 FQGNSA. Trimming shortened V by 5 bases and J by 7 bases, and 15 bases separated the two germline ends. CDR3 size: 13 residues. In DNA, the CDR3 is TGTGCCAGCAGCCCCGGGTGGCCCGAGGAGCAGTACTTC. Protein product: CASSPGWPEEQYF. The whole variable domain, filled in from reference TRBV7-2 and TRBJ2-7, reads GAGVSQSPSNKVTEKGKDVELRCDPISGHTALYWYRQSLGQGLEFLIYFQGNSAPDKSGLPSDRFSAERTGGSVSTLTIQRTQQEDSAVYLCASSPGWPEEQYFGPGTRLTVT.

The chain recombines TRBV5-5 with TRBJ1-2; a weak D match, TRBD1 (5 bases). Germline assignment: CDR1 SGHKS and CDR2 YYEKEE (reference sequence). V was clipped by 3 bases and J by 5 bases, with 23 bases between them. The CDR3 has 17 residues. As DNA, the CDR3 is TGTGCCAGCAGCTGGGATGGGGCCCTGTTCGGAATATATGGCTACACCTTC. Translated: CASSWDGALFGIYGYTF.

The chain links TRBV10-3 to TRBJ1-4; 7 bases line up with TRBD1. The CDR3 runs 18 residues. Germline CDR1 ENHRY, CDR2 SYGVKD. V gave up 6 bases and J gave up 0 bases; unmatched junction bases: 13. This CDR3 is CAISHTAPGQSTNEKLFF. In DNA form, the CDR3 reads TGTGCCATCAGCCACACTGCTCCGGGACAGTCAACTAATGAAAAACTGTTTTTT.

This rearrangement joins TRBV6-4 to TRBJ2-1, with 9 bases identical to TRBD2. Germline V lookup: CDR1 MRHNA, CDR2 SNTAGT. With 2 bases clipped from V and 6 bases from J, the junction kept 5 bases outside the gene matches. The CDR3 consists of 15 residues. CDR3 sequence: CASSDQPSGVNEQFF. As DNA, the CDR3 is TGTGCCAGCAGTGACCAGCCTAGCGGGGTCAATGAGCAGTTCTTC.

The chain employs TRBV9 and TRBJ2-7; possibly TRBD1 for D (5 bases). V lost 4 bases, J lost 3 bases, and 14 bases lay in between. From germline, CDR1 is SGDLS and CDR2 YYNGEE. The CDR3 loop spans 14 amino acids. The CDR3 DNA follows: TGTGCCAGCAGCCCTGCTTCACAGGTCTACGAGCAGTACTTC. Translating it yields CASSPASQVYEQYF.

This clone was seen a single time. The chain is built from TRBV7-7 and TRBJ2-5, with a weak D call TRBD1 (6 bases). This CDR3 region has 13 residues. CDR1 is SSHAT, CDR2 FNYEAQ, per germline (reference sequence). Trimming took 6 bases from V and 3 from J, leaving 11 bases between them. The CDR3 here is CASSPGQKETQYF. For the CDR3, the DNA is TGTGCCAGCAGTCCTGGACAGAAAGAGACCCAGTACTTC.

This chain joins TRBV7-9 and TRBJ1-2; 7 positions match TRBD1. This CDR3 comprises 15 residues. Germline lookup yields CDR1 SEHNR and CDR2 FQNEAQ (reference sequence). Losses at the gene ends were 5 bases for V and 1 base for J; bases not matched to a gene: 7. Written as DNA, the CDR3 is TGTGCCAGCAGCCCCCGGGGACAGCGTAACTATGGCTACACCTTC. Translation: CASSPRGQRNYGYTF.

The table lists this clone with a few counts. Other DNA variants within this sample encode the same CDR3. J is TRBJ2-3 and V is TRBV10-1; TRBD2 matches at 11 bases. CDR1 is WNHNN and CDR2 is SYGVQD in the germline V gene (reference sequence). The V segment lost 0 bases and the J segment 4 bases; nucleotides outside the gene matches: 3. The CDR3 runs 16 residues. The CDR3 nucleotides read TGCGCCAGCAGTGAGTCTAGCGGGGGGGCCTCAGATACGCAGTATTTT. Residues: CASSESSGGASDTQYF.

The rearrangement joins TRBV2 to TRBJ2-5, with 7 bases aligning to TRBD1. The germline CDR1 and CDR2 sequences are SNHLY and FYNNEI. CDR3 size: 13 residues. V gave up 7 bases and J gave up 5 bases; unmatched junction bases: 7. CDR3 sequence reads: CASTGTEGETQYF. The CDR3 DNA sequence: TGTGCCAGCACCGGGACAGAGGGGGAGACCCAGTACTTC.

This chain links TRBV28 with TRBJ1-3; TRBD1 might be the D (5 bases). The CDR3 runs to 14 residues. Germline CDR1 and CDR2: MDHEN and SYDVKM. Trimming took 6 bases from V and 0 from J, leaving 9 bases between them. The DNA for the CDR3 is TGTGCCAGCAGGGATGGGGCCTCTGGAAACACCATATATTTT. Protein: CASRDGASGNTIYF. Variable domain in full (rest from reference TRBV28 and TRBJ1-3): DVKVTQSSRYLVKRTGEKVFLECVQDMDHENMFWYRQDPGLGLRLIYFSYDVKMKEKGDIPEGYSVSREKKERFSLILESASTNQTSMYLCASRDGASGNTIYFGEGSWLTVV.

The sample holds one count of this clone. J is TRBJ2-7 and V is TRBV5-1, with a weak D call TRBD1 (5 bases). The CDR3 consists of 15 residues. The V gene's germline CDR1 is SGHRS and CDR2 YFSETQ. Trimming removed 4 bases from V and 1 base from J, with 15 bases in between. The CDR3 sequence: CASSPLDSRSYEQYF. CDR3 nucleotides: TGCGCCAGCAGCCCCCTAGACAGTCGTTCCTACGAGCAGTACTTC.

This sequence joins TRBV25-1 and TRBJ1-1, with D unresolved. Trimming removed 1 base at V and 1 base at J, with 7 bases between. Looked up from germline, CDR1 is MGHDK and CDR2 is SYGVNS. The CDR3 consists of 14 residues. This CDR3 is CASSESRENTEAFF. The DNA for the CDR3 is TGTGCCAGCAGTGAATCCCGAGAGAACACTGAAGCTTTCTTT.

This clone was counted between two and nine times. V gene TRBV10-1 combines with J gene TRBJ2-5; TRBD1 matches at 7 bases. CDR3 length: 11 residues. Losses at the gene ends were 9 bases for V and 10 bases for J; bases not matched to a gene: 8. Germline V gives CDR1 WNHNN, CDR2 SYGVQD (reference sequence). The CDR3 sequence: CASRDRSIQYF. Written as DNA, the CDR3 is TGCGCCAGTAGGGACAGAAGTATCCAGTACTTC.

This clone was seen once. The chain links TRBV21-1 to TRBJ2-1; the D call in the table, TRBD2, was not verified against the DNA. TRBV21-1 is flagged as a pseudogene. The CDR3 runs 13 residues. CDR3 in DNA: TGTGCCAGCGCGACTAGCGACTACAATGAGCAGTTCTTC. It is translated as CASATSDYNEQFF.